Listed here are 19 T cell receptor beta chains from one sample, sequenced in a study of CD8+CD57+ T cells in acquired aplastic anemia. General study points: Patient CD8+CD57+ cells had less diversity than total CD4+ and CD8+ pools.

Their antigens remain unidentified. The TCR beta profiling, which covered VDJ combination and CDR3 sequence, was carried out using genomic DNA as the template. TCRdb re-called the reads through MiXCR, storing one row per CDR3 protein. The repertoire has around 21,000 distinct CDR3 sequences, almost 40% of them found once; the top ten carry 70% to 90%. CD8+CD57+ cell expansion, shown by flow cytometry, had occurred in the patients selected for sequencing. The specimen sequenced was CD8+CD57+ T cells sorted from PBMCs. The subset: bead-enriched CD8+CD57+ effector memory T cells from SAA patients. The receptors originated from a human donor with aplastic anemia.

This clonotype has only a few counts. The V and J genes are TRBV7-8 and TRBJ1-6; a weak D match, TRBD1 (5 bases). Germline-derived CDR1 and CDR2 are SGHVS and FQNEAQ. There are 14 residues in the CDR3. Trimming removed 1 base from V and 6 bases from J, with 7 bases in between. CDR3 in DNA: TGTGCCAGCAGCTTAGTTCAGGGTAATTCACCCCTCCACTTT. Amino acids: CASSLVQGNSPLHF.

This clonotype was observed at least ten times. This rearrangement joins TRBV20-1 to TRBJ2-1; perhaps TRBD2 as D (6 bases). Germline loops: CDR1 DFQATT, CDR2 SNEGSKA (reference sequence). This CDR3 region has 12 residues. The V end was cut by 6 bases, the J end by 4 bases, with 10 bases between. CDR3 DNA: TGCAGTGCCGCACGGGGGTACAATGAGCAGTTCTTC. Translating gives CSAARGYNEQFF.

The genes are TRBV12-3 or TRBV12-4 and TRBJ2-2, with D tentatively TRBD1 or TRBD2 (6 bases each). Trimming removed 10 bases at V and 1 base at J, with 13 bases between. The CDR3 contains 14 residues. In DNA form, the CDR3 reads TGTGCCACCATCAAGGGGGGGAACACCGGGGAGCTGTTTTTT. This translates into CATIKGGNTGELFF.

The J gene is TRBJ1-6, the V gene TRBV7-2, with 9 positions matching TRBD1. Germline trimming cut 5 bases from V and 6 bases from J; bases unmatched to any gene: 8. This CDR3 comprises 16 residues. Germline V lookup: CDR1 SGHTA, CDR2 FQGNSA. The CDR3 DNA reads as TGTGCCAGCAGCCGAGGCCCGGGACAGGGTAATTCACCCCTCCACTTT. It yields the protein CASSRGPGQGNSPLHF.

This clonotype was detected many times. The chain couples TRBV20-1 to TRBJ2-3; tentative D call: TRBD1 (6 bases). This CDR3 has 15 amino acids. CDR1 and CDR2 from the germline V gene are DFQATT and SNEGSKA (reference sequence). V shed 6 bases and J shed 5 bases, with 21 bases lying between them. CDR3 sequence reads: CSAIPRDTRRDTQYF. The CDR3 nucleotides read TGCAGTGCCATCCCCCGGGACACCAGGAGAGATACGCAGTATTTT.

V gene TRBV20-1 combines with J gene TRBJ2-7, with 8 bases matching TRBD2. Per the germline V gene, CDR1 is DFQATT and CDR2 is SNEGSKA (reference sequence). CDR3 length: 15 residues. The ends lost 0 bases at V and 0 bases at J; junction bases unmatched: 4. The CDR3 coding sequence is TGCAGTGCTAGAGAGGGGACTAGGAGCTCCTACGAGCAGTACTTC. Amino acid sequence: CSAREGTRSSYEQYF.

V gene TRBV6-9 combines with J gene TRBJ1-6; 7 bases match TRBD1. The V gene end was trimmed by 6 bases and the J gene end by 9 bases; junction bases not matched to a gene: 14. Germline assignment: CDR1 MNHGY and CDR2 SVAAGI. The CDR3 length is 16 residues. The DNA for the CDR3 is TGTGCCAGCAGCGATAGCCTCAGGGGGGACGCTTCACCCCTCCACTTT. Encoded protein: CASSDSLRGDASPLHF.

This rearrangement joins TRBV5-6 to TRBJ2-7; TRBD1 agrees at 7 bases. The junction had 3 bases not matched to a gene; V was cut back by 3 bases and J by 0 bases. This CDR3 is built from 14 residues. Germline CDR1 reads SGHDT; CDR2 reads YYEEEE. The CDR3 spells CASSSGTASYEQYF. The CDR3 DNA reads TGTGCCAGCAGCTCCGGGACAGCCTCCTACGAGCAGTACTTC.

This chain uses TRBV6-4 with TRBJ1-6, with D uncertain. Trimming cost V 0 bases and J 5 bases, with 5 bases left between them. The CDR3 spans 14 residues. Per the germline V gene, CDR1 is MRHNA and CDR2 is SNTAGT. The CDR3 here is CASSDSPDNSPLHF. The CDR3 coding sequence is TGTGCCAGCAGTGACTCGCCAGATAATTCACCCCTCCACTTT.

Regarding this clonotype: The junction does not match germline at one end; this may be a read error. V and J are TRBV7-2 and TRBJ2-2, with TRBD2 as a possible D gene (7 bases). The CDR3 contains 16 residues. Germline assignment: CDR1 SGHTA and CDR2 FQGNSA. The DNA for the CDR3 is TGTGCCAGCAGCTTATTCCGGGGGGCAGGTACCGGGGGGCTGTTTTTT. This translates into CASSLFRGAGTGGLFF.

Ten or more counts support this clonotype. The gene calls are TRBV20-1 and TRBJ2-3; 8 positions match TRBD1. The CDR3 is 14 residues long. The germline V gene has CDR1 DFQATT and CDR2 SNEGSKA (reference sequence). V was pared by 1 base and J by 6 bases, with 6 bases of the junction left unmatched. CDR3 coding DNA: TGCAGTGCTAGAGGAGGACAGGGTGTGGATACGCAGTATTTT. Encoded protein: CSARGGQGVDTQYF.

V is TRBV5-6 and J is TRBJ1-5; D not certain. Trimming pared 2 bases from V and 6 bases from J, leaving 9 bases between. CDR3 length: 13 residues. Germline V lookup: CDR1 SGHDT, CDR2 YYEEEE. This CDR3 is CASSFGEGQPQHF. The CDR3 DNA follows: TGTGCCAGCAGCTTCGGGGAAGGTCAGCCCCAGCATTTT.

The rearrangement links TRBV6-6 to TRBJ2-1; 7 nucleotides line up with TRBD2. The germline V gene encodes CDR1 MNHNY and CDR2 SVGAGI (reference sequence). The CDR3 runs to 17 residues. The V segment lost 0 bases and the J segment 4 bases; nucleotides outside the gene matches: 9. Written as DNA, the CDR3 is TGTGCCAGCAGTTACTCCGCCCCCAGCGGGATATACAATGAGCAGTTCTTC. Translation: CASSYSAPSGIYNEQFF.

The chain carries TRBV7-6 and TRBJ1-6; no clear D. Germline V lookup: CDR1 SGHVS, CDR2 FNYEAQ. V was cut by 3 bases and J by 0 bases, with 9 bases left in between. This CDR3 is 16 amino acids long. The CDR3 region is CASSLLGRSYNSPLHF. The CDR3 DNA is TGTGCCAGCAGCTTGCTCGGGCGCTCCTATAATTCACCCCTCCACTTT.

The V call is TRBV12-3 or TRBV12-4, the J call TRBJ2-2; 11 bases agree with TRBD1. The CDR3 is made up of 16 amino acids. V trimming: 5 bases; J trimming: 5 bases; junction bases outside the gene matches: 7. CDR3 DNA sequence: TGTGCCAGCAGTCCTCGGACAGGGGGCGGTACCGGGGAGCTGTTTTTT. Its translation: CASSPRTGGGTGELFF.

This sequence joins TRBV4-3 and TRBJ2-4, with D unclear. V shed 0 bases and J shed 7 bases, with 13 bases lying between them. Germline CDR1 and CDR2: LGHNA and YSLEER. CDR3 length: 15 amino acids. The CDR3 loop is CASSQDLTARNIQYF. The DNA for the CDR3 is TGCGCCAGCAGCCAAGATTTAACTGCGAGGAACATTCAGTACTTC.

J is TRBJ2-1 and V is TRBV15; 9 bases fit TRBD2. The CDR3 runs 15 residues. Germline V CDR1 and CDR2: LNHNV, YYDKDF (reference sequence). Unmatched junction bases numbered 2, after V lost 2 bases and J lost 3 bases. CDR3 nucleotide sequence: TGTGCCACCAGCAGAAGACTAGCGGTCTACAATGAGCAGTTCTTC. Translated: CATSRRLAVYNEQFF. The full variable domain, completed using reference TRBV15 and TRBJ2-1, is DAMVIQNPRYQVTQFGKPVTLSCSQTLNHNVMYWYQQKSSQAPKLLFHYYDKDFNNEADTPDNFQSRRPNTSFCFLDIRSPGLGDTAMYLCATSRRLAVYNEQFFGPGTRLTVL.

CDR3 loop: CSARDGSGGPGVEQFF. The DNA of the CDR3 is TGCAGTGCTAGAGATGGGAGCGGGGGACCCGGGGTTGAGCAGTTCTTC. V usage is TRBV20-1 and J usage is TRBJ2-1, with 8 bases lining up with TRBD2. Unmatched junction bases numbered 13, after V lost 0 bases and J lost 9 bases. The CDR3 is made up of 16 amino acids. Germline V gives CDR1 DFQATT, CDR2 SNEGSKA (reference sequence).

A few counts support this clonotype. The chain couples TRBV12-3 or TRBV12-4 to TRBJ2-1; 8 positions agree with TRBD2. This CDR3 contains 14 residues. V was clipped by 7 bases and J by 9 bases; unmatched bases: 11. For the CDR3, the DNA is TGTGCCAGCATTCCGAGCGGGAGTTTGGGTGAGCAGTTCTTC. Its protein is CASIPSGSLGEQFF.